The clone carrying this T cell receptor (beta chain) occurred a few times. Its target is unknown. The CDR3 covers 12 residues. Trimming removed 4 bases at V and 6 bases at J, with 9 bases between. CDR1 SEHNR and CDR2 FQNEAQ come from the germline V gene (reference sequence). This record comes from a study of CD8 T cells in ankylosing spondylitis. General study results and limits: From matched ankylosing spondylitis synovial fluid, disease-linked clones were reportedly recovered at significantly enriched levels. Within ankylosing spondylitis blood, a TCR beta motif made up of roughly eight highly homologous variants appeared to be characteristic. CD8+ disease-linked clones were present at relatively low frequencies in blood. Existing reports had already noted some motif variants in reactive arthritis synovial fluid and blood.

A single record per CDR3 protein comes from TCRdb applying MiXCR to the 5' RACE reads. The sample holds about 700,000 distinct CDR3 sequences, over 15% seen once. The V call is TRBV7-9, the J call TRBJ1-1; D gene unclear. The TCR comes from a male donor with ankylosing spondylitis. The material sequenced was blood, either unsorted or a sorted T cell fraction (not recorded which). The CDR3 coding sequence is TGTGCCAGCAGCTCATATACGCCTGAAGCTTTCTTT. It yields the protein CASSSYTPEAFF.